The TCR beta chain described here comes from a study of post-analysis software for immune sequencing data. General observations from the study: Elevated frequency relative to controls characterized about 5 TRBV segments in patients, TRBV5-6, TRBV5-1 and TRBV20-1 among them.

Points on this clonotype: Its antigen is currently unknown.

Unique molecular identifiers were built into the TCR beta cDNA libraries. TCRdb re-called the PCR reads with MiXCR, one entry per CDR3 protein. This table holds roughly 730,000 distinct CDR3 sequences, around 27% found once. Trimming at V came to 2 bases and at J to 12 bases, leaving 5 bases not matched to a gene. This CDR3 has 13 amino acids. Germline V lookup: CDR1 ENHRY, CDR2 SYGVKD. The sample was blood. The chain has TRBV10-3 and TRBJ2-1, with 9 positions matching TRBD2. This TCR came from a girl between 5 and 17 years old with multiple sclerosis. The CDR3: CAISEAGGRGQFF. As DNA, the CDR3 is TGTGCCATCAGTGAGGCGGGAGGGCGTGGGCAGTTCTTC.